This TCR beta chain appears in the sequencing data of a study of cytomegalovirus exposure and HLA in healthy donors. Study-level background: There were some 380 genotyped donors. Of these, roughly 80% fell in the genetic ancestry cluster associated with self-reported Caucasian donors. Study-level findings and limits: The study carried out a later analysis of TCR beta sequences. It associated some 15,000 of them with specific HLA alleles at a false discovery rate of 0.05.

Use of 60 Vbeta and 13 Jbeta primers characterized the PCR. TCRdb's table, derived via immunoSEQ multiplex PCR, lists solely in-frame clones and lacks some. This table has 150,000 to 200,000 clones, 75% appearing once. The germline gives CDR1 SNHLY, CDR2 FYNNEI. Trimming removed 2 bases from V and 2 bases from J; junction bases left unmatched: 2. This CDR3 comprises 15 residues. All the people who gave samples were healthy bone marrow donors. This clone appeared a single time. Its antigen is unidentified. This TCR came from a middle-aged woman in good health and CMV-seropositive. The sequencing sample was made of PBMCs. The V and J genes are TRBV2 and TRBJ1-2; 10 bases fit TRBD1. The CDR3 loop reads CASSEWDRGNYGYTF. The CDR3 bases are TGTGCCAGCAGTGAATGGGACAGGGGAAACTATGGCTACACCTTC.